One sample yielded the 26 T cell receptor beta chains listed below, sequenced in a study of T cell repertoires in ileal Crohn's disease. Clones were sequenced by immunoSEQ multiplex PCR, and TCRdb holds only the in-frame ones, with some missing. The sample holds 2,700 or so clones, roughly three quarters seen once. The time point denotes: proximal margin of the surgical specimen (macroscopically non-inflamed). Sequencing was carried out using ileal tissue. The receptors were gathered from an adult with Crohn's disease.

The J gene is TRBJ1-1, the V gene TRBV5-1; 7 nucleotides match TRBD1. The germline V gene encodes CDR1 SGHRS and CDR2 YFSETQ. The CDR3 extends over 15 amino acids. The V segment lost 6 bases and the J segment 1 base; nucleotides outside the gene matches: 9. The CDR3 DNA reads TGCGCCAGCACCCTCTCAGGGACAGAGAACACTGAAGCTTTCTTT. Translating gives CASTLSGTENTEAFF.

The chain joins TRBV18 to TRBJ2-6, with D possibly matching TRBD1 (6 bases). V was cut by 6 bases and J by 2 bases, with 11 bases left in between. Germline CDR1 reads KGHSH; CDR2 reads LQKENI. The CDR3 loop spans 15 amino acids. The CDR3 coding sequence is TGTGCCAGCTCTCCTACAGGGACTGGGGCCAACGTCCTGACTTTC. This sequence encodes CASSPTGTGANVLTF.

The chain carries TRBV7-6 and TRBJ1-2; 8 bases agree with TRBD1. The CDR3 runs to 13 residues. V lost 3 bases, J lost 4 bases, and 1 base stayed unmatched. Germline loops: CDR1 SGHVS, CDR2 FNYEAQ. The CDR3 bases are TGTGCCAGCAGCTTCGGACAGGGCTATGGCTACACCTTC. It is translated as CASSFGQGYGYTF. The full variable domain, in which reference TRBV7-6 and TRBJ1-2 provide the parts outside the CDR3, is GAGVSQSPRYKVTKRGQDVALRCDPISGHVSLYWYRQALGQGPEFLTYFNYEAQQDKSGLPNDRFSAERPEGSISTLTIQRTEQRDSAMYRCASSFGQGYGYTFGSGTRLTVV.

The CDR3 DNA follows: TGTGCCAGCAGCTTTAGCGGGGGGGCCGTCGGGGAGCTGTTTTTT. Translation: CASSFSGGAVGELFF. This chain links TRBV7-8 with TRBJ2-2, with 11 bases fitting TRBD2. This CDR3 has 15 amino acids. V shed 3 bases, J shed 7 bases, and the junction held 4 bases outside the gene matches. Germline CDR1 and CDR2: SGHVS and FQNEAQ.

This clone was observed once. This sequence joins TRBV21-1 and TRBJ1-2; the table's D call TRBD1 went unverified against the DNA. TRBV21-1 is termed a pseudogene. This CDR3 is built from 17 residues. DNA of the CDR3: TGTGCCAGCAGCAAAAGGGGACAGTTCCGACCGCTATGGGGCTACACCTTC. It yields the protein CASSKRGQFRPLWGYTF.

This sequence joins TRBV2 and TRBJ2-3; D perhaps matches TRBD2 (5 bases). The germline V and J ends were trimmed by 2 bases and 7 bases, with 10 bases remaining between them. The length of the CDR3 is 13 residues. Germline V lookup: CDR1 SNHLY, CDR2 FYNNEI. The CDR3 nucleotides are TGTGCCAGCAGTGAACTAGCCGACAATACGCAGTATTTT. Translating gives CASSELADNTQYF.

V usage is TRBV15 and J usage is TRBJ1-3, with no clear D. V gave up 0 bases and J gave up 0 bases, with 6 bases separating them. The CDR3 is made up of 15 amino acids. Germline CDR1 LNHNV, CDR2 YYDKDF (reference sequence). DNA of the CDR3: TGTGCCACCAGCAGAGATAAGGCCTCTGGAAACACCATATATTTT. Its translation is CATSRDKASGNTIYF.

This chain links TRBV5-6 with TRBJ1-1; D ambiguous. The CDR3 runs 11 residues. Germline V lookup: CDR1 SGHDT, CDR2 YYEEEE. V lost 8 bases and J 6 bases, leaving 11 bases between the germline ends. The CDR3 DNA is TGTGCCAGTCACCGGGGTCCTGAAGCTTTCTTT. Protein product: CASHRGPEAFF.

The chain carries TRBV6-5 and TRBJ1-1; D is unclear. This CDR3 is built from 11 residues. Trimming removed 4 bases from V and 5 bases from J, with 5 bases in between. Germline V lookup: CDR1 MNHEY, CDR2 SVGAGI. The CDR3 DNA is TGTGCCAGCAGTTCGGGAACTGAAGCTTTCTTT. Its translation: CASSSGTEAFF.

This chain joins TRBV10-3 and TRBJ1-1; perhaps TRBD1 as D (5 bases). The CDR3 contains 15 residues. With 4 bases removed from V and 3 bases from J, the gap between germline ends came to 15 bases. CDR1 and CDR2 from the germline V gene are ENHRY and SYGVKD. CDR3 loop: CAISAPGGDDTEAFF. The CDR3 coding sequence is TGTGCCATCAGTGCCCCCGGAGGGGACGACACTGAAGCTTTCTTT.

In its sample, this clone was seen once. V is TRBV5-1 and J is TRBJ2-7; 10 nucleotides align to TRBD1. The length of the CDR3 is 15 residues. The ends lost 4 bases at V and 2 bases at J; junction bases unmatched: 6. Germline V gene sequence: CDR1 SGHRS, CDR2 YFSETQ. The DNA of the CDR3 is TGCGCCAGCAGCCCCGCCGGGACAGGGGCCTACGAGCAGTACTTC. Protein: CASSPAGTGAYEQYF.

This clone showed up just a few times. CDR3 protein: CASSPRTGSKDEQFF. In nucleotides, the CDR3 is TGTGCCAGCAGCCCAAGGACAGGGTCTAAGGATGAGCAGTTCTTC. This sequence joins TRBV7-2 and TRBJ2-1; 8 positions agree with TRBD1. Germline trimming cut 5 bases from V and 8 bases from J; bases unmatched to any gene: 11. The CDR3 extends over 15 amino acids. Per the germline V gene, CDR1 is SGHTA and CDR2 is FQGNSA.

This clone is hyperexpanded. The rearrangement links TRBV6-6 to TRBJ2-3, with D perhaps TRBD1 (6 bases). V dropped 8 bases and J dropped 9 bases, with 12 bases sitting between them. The CDR3 is made up of 11 amino acids. Germline CDR1 MNHNY, CDR2 SVGAGI (reference sequence). The CDR3: CASLGGITQYF. CDR3 sequence (DNA): TGTGCCAGCTTAGGGGGAATCACGCAGTATTTT.

The genes are TRBV6-1 and TRBJ1-4, with 9 bases lining up with TRBD1. The CDR3 loop spans 16 amino acids. Trimming removed 2 bases from V and 5 bases from J; junction bases left unmatched: 6. CDR1 and CDR2 from the germline V gene are MNHNS and SASEGT. The CDR3 sequence is CASSERWGTGNEKLFF. CDR3 bases: TGTGCCAGCAGTGAAAGGTGGGGGACAGGGAATGAAAAACTGTTTTTT.

The chain carries TRBV9 and TRBJ2-5; D may be TRBD2 (6 bases). CDR3 length: 14 residues. Germline loops: CDR1 SGDLS, CDR2 YYNGEE. V was cut by 4 bases and J by 5 bases, with 15 bases left in between. CDR3 DNA: TGTGCCAGCAGCTTAGTTGGAGGGTTGGAGACCCAGTACTTC. It yields the protein CASSLVGGLETQYF.

This clone was counted once. The chain combines TRBV9 with TRBJ2-1; tentatively, D is TRBD2 (5 bases). Trimming took 3 bases from V and 8 from J, leaving 9 bases between them. The CDR3 loop spans 12 amino acids. Germline CDR1 is SGDLS and CDR2 is YYNGEE. The CDR3 coding sequence is TGTGCCAGCAGCGCAGAGGGAGATGAGCAGTTCTTC. Residues: CASSAEGDEQFF. Filled out from reference TRBV9 and TRBJ2-1, the complete variable domain reads DSGVTQTPKHLITATGQRVTLRCSPRSGDLSVYWYQQSLDQGLQFLIQYYNGEERAKGNILERFSAQQFPDLHSELNLSSLELGDSALYFCASSAEGDEQFFGPGTRLTVL.

This chain uses TRBV2 with TRBJ2-6, with 10 nucleotides matching TRBD2. Germline V gene sequence: CDR1 SNHLY, CDR2 FYNNEI. J gave up 3 bases and V 6 bases, and 2 bases lay outside the gene matches. This CDR3 spans 15 amino acids. CDR3 sequence (DNA): TGTGCCAGCAGCCTAGCGGGGGTTGGGGCCAACGTCCTGACTTTC. Translation: CASSLAGVGANVLTF.

J is TRBJ2-3 and V is TRBV4-3, with a weak D call TRBD1 (9 bases). This CDR3 has 19 residues. Trimming pared 4 bases from V and 0 bases from J, leaving 23 bases between. From germline, CDR1 is LGHNA and CDR2 YSLEER. The DNA of the CDR3 is TGCGCCAGCAGCCCCGGGGGGGACAGGGAATTCCTGAGCACAGATACGCAGTATTTT. Translated: CASSPGGDREFLSTDTQYF.

This clone was recorded a few times. The CDR3 here is CASSEASVYTQYF. As DNA, the CDR3 is TGTGCCAGCAGTGAAGCTAGCGTCTATACGCAGTATTTT. The chain has TRBV6-1 and TRBJ2-3; TRBD2 might be the D (5 bases). V lost 0 bases and J lost 7, with 8 bases in between. Germline V gene lookup returns CDR1 MNHNS and CDR2 SASEGT. This CDR3 region has 13 residues.

The chain has TRBV9 and TRBJ2-5; D remains unclear. This CDR3 spans 14 amino acids. Germline V CDR1 and CDR2: SGDLS, YYNGEE. V lost 2 bases and J lost 4, with 12 bases in between. CDR3 loop: CASSVGLTGETQYF. Written as DNA, the CDR3 is TGTGCCAGCAGCGTTGGCCTTACGGGAGAGACCCAGTACTTC.

This chain uses TRBV5-6 with TRBJ1-2; D not resolved. Germline assignment: CDR1 SGHDT and CDR2 YYEEEE. The CDR3 consists of 11 residues. The V and J ends lost 5 bases and 6 bases respectively, with 8 bases between them. The CDR3 bases are TGTGCCAGCAGTTCGTATCATGGCTACACCTTC. Translated, it gives CASSSYHGYTF.

The chain couples TRBV2 to TRBJ2-3, with D perhaps matching TRBD1 (6 bases). The V and J ends lost 7 bases and 2 bases respectively, with 13 bases between them. CDR3 length equals 14 residues. Germline V lookup: CDR1 SNHLY, CDR2 FYNNEI. The CDR3 DNA reads TGTGCCAGCACCCCTGGACAGAACACAGATACGCAGTATTTT. Its protein is CASTPGQNTDTQYF. The whole variable domain, remainder taken from reference TRBV2 and TRBJ2-3, is EPEVTQTPSHQVTQMGQEVILRCVPISNHLYFYWYRQILGQKVEFLVSFYNNEISEKSEIFDDQFSVERPDGSNFTLKIRSTKLEDSAMYFCASTPGQNTDTQYFGPGTRLTVL.

The chain joins TRBV6-1 to TRBJ1-1, with D perhaps TRBD1 (5 bases). V was trimmed by 6 bases and J by 12 bases, leaving 17 bases between them. The germline CDR1 and CDR2 sequences are MNHNS and SASEGT. The CDR3 sequence is 12 residues long. The CDR3 nucleotides are TGTGCCAGCAGCGGGGATCGGAGGGGAACTTTCTTT. Its protein product is CASSGDRRGTFF.

The chain uses TRBV9 and TRBJ1-1; no reliable D call. Germline values: CDR1 SGDLS, CDR2 YYNGEE. The CDR3 runs to 14 residues. V shed 3 bases and J shed 1 base, with 10 bases lying between them. CDR3 bases: TGTGCCAGCAGCGCCCAAGTAGGGAACACTGAAGCTTTCTTT. This encodes CASSAQVGNTEAFF.

The genes are TRBV18 and TRBJ2-3, with D unresolved. In germline, CDR1 is KGHSH, CDR2 LQKENI. The germline V and J ends were trimmed by 7 bases and 0 bases, with 11 bases remaining between them. This CDR3 spans 14 amino acids. The CDR3 DNA reads as TGTGCCAGCTTCTCGGGCAGAAGCACAGATACGCAGTATTTT. Amino acids: CASFSGRSTDTQYF.

The rearrangement uses TRBV28 and TRBJ1-2; TRBD1 is a possible D gene (5 bases). Germline V gene lookup returns CDR1 MDHEN and CDR2 SYDVKM. The CDR3 has 15 residues. V was trimmed by 10 bases and J by 4 bases, leaving 22 bases between them. CDR3 nucleotides: TGTGCCACCCTGACCTACAGTGCCGGGGGCTATGGCTACACCTTC. Residues: CATLTYSAGGYGYTF.